This TCR beta chain was documented in a study of T cell responses to AZD1222 COVID-19 vaccine (dated by TCRdb to about 2021). Background on the whole study: AZD1222 recipients with second doses at about 4 weeks or about 12 weeks were pooled, because spike-specific TCR depth and breadth did not differ between schedules. TCR sequencing covered roughly 230 trial participants: 207 given two doses of AZD1222 and approximately 25 given two doses of MenACWY control vaccine. Trial participants were enrolled into age subgroups of 18-55, 56-69 and 70-plus years, which contained roughly 140, 27 and 60 TCR-sequenced participants, respectively. The research as a whole found: The vaccine-associated CD4 TCRs covered the entire spike protein, and the dominant responses fell in regions 160-218 and 743-854. Participants were mostly white British and included more females than males, and it was suggested by the authors that clonal diversity may have been underestimated. Because no day 14 peak-response samples were available, the repertoires could be characterized only after the peak T cell response. The 56-69-year group was small, and its depth increase did not reach significance, likely because of low power. A significant rise in spike-specific TCR breadth and depth was observed after two AZD1222 doses relative to day 0 and relative to MenACWY recipients. Reportedly, almost half of the unique spike-specific TCRs recognized epitopes lying outside the regions that are mutated in the B.1.351 and B.1.1.7 variants. Conclusions about previously exposed vaccinees were limited because only a handful of AZD1222 recipients were SARS-CoV-2 seropositive at baseline.

The time point label for this specimen denotes: baseline before first vaccination. Vaccinee samples came from UK trials COV001 and COV002, including a single-blind randomized controlled phase 2/3 trial of AZD1222 (ChAdOx1 nCoV-19) in healthy adults. Trial participant PBMC samples were collected at day 0 and day 28 after the second dose for TCRbeta chain sequencing. The CDR3 regions of human TCRbeta chains were analyzed by immunosequencing. In the original analysis: Repertoire TCRs were checked for matches against a reference library of SARS-CoV-2-specific TCRs that had been generated using the MIRA antigen-specificity platform. Breadth meant the fraction of unique TCRs that were SARS-CoV-2-associated, whereas depth meant the fraction of total T cells that were SARS-CoV-2-associated. Using the MIRA data, each spike-specific TCR was assigned both to the spike region to which the TCR was reactive and to a CD4 or CD8 class. Log10-transformed breadth and depth values were compared by one-way ANOVA with Sidak's multiple comparisons tests. In its TCRdb copy, this immuneACCESS table keeps in-frame sequences only and misses some clones. Where compared with another copy, unresolved V genes explain less than half of these, and the others have no known cause. V and J calls and clone size are given by that table; D and trimming were obtained from the DNA. The sample table holds roughly 21,000 clones, of which 82% were seen once. The ten largest clones capture over 40% of the sample.

The CDR3 measures 18 amino acids from cysteine to phenylalanine. The only DNA kept is the CDR3, 54 bases in frame from the first base. CDR1 and CDR2 (SGHTA, FQGNSA) derive from the germline V gene. V is cut by 0 bases and J by 0 bases, and the space between the germline ends is 14 bases. Regarding this clone: Its antigen is not yet known. Per-base qualities were not stored, and no clone one base away is much larger.

The sequenced sample was peripheral blood, obtained on day 0 of AZD1222 vaccination. The TCR was taken from an adult in good health. The chain links TRBV7-2 with TRBJ2-2, with TRBD1 perhaps the D gene, on 5 matching bases. CDR3 sequence: CASSLALPTVTNTGELFF. The sequenced DNA is TGTGCCAGCAGCTTAGCGCTCCCGACAGTCACGAACACCGGGGAGCTGTTTTTT.